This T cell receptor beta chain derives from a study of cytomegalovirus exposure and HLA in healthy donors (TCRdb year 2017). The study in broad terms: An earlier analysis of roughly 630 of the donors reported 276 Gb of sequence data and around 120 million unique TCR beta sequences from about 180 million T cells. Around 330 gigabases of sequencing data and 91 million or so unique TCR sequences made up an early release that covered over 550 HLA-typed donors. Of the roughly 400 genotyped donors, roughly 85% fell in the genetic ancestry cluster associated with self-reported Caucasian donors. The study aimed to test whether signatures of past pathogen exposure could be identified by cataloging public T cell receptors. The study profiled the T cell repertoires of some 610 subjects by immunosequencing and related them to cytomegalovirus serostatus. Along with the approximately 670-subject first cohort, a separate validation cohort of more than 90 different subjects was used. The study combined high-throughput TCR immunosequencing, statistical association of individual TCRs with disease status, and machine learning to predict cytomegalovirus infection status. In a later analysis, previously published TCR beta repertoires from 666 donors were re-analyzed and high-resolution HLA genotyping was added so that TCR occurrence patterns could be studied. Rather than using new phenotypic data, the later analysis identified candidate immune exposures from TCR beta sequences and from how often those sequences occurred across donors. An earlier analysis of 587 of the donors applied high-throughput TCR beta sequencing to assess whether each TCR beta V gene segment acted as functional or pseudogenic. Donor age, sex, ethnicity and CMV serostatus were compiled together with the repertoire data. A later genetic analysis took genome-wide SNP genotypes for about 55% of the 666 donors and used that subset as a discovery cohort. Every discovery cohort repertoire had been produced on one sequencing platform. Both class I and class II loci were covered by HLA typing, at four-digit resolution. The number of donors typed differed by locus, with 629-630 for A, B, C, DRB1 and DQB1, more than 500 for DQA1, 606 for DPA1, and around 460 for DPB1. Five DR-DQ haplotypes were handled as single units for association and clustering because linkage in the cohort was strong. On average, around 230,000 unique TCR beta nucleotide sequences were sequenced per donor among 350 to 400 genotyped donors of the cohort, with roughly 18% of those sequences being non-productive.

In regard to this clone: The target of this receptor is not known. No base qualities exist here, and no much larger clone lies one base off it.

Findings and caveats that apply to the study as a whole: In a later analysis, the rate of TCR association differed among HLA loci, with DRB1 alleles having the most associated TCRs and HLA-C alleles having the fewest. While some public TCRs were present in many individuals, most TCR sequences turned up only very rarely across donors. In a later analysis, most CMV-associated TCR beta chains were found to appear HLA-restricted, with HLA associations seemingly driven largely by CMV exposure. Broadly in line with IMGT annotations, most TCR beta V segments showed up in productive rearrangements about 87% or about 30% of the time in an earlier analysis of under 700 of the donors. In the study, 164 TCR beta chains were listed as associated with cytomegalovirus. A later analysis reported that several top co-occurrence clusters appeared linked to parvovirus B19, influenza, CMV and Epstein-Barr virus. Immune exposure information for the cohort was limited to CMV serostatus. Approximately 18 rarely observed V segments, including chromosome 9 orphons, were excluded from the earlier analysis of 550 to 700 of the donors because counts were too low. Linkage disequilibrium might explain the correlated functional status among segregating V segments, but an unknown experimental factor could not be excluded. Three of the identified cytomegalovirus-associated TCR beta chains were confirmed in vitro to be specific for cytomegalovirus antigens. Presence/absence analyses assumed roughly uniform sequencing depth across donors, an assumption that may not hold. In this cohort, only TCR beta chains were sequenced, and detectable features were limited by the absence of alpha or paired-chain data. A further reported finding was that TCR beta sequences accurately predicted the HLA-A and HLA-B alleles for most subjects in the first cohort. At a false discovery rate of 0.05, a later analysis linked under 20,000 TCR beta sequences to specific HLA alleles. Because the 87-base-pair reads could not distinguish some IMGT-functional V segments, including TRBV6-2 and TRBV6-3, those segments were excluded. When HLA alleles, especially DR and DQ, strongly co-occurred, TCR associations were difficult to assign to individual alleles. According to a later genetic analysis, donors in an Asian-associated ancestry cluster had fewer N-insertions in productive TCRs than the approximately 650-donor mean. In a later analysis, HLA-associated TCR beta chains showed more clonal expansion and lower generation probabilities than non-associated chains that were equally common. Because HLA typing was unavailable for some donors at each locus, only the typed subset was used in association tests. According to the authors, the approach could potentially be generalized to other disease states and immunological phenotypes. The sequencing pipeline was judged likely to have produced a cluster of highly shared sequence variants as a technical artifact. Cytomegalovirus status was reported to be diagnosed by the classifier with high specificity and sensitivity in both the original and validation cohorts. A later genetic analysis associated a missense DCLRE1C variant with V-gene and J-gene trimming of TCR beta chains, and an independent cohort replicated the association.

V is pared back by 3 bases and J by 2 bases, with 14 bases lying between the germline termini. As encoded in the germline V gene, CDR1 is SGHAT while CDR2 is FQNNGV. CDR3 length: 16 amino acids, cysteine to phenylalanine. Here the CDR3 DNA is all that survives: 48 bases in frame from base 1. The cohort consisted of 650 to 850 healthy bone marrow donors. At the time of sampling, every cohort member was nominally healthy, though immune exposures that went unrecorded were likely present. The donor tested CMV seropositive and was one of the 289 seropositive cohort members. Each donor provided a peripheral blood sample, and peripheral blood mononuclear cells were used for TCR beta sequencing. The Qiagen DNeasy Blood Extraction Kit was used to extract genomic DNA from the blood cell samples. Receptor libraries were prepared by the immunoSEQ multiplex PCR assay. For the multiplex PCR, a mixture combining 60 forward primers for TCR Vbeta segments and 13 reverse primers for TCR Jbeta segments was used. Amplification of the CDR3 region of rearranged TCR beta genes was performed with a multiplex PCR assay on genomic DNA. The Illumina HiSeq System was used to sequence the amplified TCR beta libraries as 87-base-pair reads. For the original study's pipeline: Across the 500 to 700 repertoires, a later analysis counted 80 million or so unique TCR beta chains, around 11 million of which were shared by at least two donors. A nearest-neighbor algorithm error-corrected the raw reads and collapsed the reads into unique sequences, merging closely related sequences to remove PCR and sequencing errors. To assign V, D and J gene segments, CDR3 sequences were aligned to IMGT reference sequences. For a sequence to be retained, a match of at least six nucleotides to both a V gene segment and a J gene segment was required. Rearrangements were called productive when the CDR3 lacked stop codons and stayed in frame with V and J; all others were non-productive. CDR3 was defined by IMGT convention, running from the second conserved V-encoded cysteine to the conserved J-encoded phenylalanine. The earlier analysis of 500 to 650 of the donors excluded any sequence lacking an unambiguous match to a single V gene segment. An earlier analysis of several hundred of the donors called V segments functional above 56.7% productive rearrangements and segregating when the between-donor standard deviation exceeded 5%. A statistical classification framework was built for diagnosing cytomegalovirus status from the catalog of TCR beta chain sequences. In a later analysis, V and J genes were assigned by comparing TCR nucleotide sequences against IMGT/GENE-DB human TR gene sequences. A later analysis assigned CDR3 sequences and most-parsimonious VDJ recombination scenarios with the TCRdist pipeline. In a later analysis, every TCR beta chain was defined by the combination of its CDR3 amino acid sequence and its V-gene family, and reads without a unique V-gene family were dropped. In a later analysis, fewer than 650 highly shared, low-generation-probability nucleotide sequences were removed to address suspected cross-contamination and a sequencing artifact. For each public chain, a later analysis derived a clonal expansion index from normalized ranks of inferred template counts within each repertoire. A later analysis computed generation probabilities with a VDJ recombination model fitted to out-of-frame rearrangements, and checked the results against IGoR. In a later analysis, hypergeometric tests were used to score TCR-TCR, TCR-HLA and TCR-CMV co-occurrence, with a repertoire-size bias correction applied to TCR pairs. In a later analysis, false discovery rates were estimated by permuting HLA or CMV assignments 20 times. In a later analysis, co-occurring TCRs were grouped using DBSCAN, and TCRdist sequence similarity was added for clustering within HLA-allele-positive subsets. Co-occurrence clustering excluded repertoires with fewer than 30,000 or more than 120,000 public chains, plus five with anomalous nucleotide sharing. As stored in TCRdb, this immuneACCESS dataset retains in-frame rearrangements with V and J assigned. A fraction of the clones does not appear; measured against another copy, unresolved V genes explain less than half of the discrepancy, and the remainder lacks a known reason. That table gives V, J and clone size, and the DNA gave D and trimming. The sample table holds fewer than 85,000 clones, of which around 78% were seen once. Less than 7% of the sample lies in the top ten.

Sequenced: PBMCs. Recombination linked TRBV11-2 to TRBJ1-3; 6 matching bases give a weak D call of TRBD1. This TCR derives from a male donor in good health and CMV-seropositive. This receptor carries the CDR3 CASSFWYGTPGNTIYF. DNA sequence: TGTGCCAGCAGCTTTTGGTACGGGACACCTGGAAACACCATATATTTT. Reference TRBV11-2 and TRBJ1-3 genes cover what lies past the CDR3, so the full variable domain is EAGVAQSPRYKIIEKRQSVAFWCNPISGHATLYWYQQILGQGPKLLIQFQNNGVVDDSQLPKDRFSAERLKGVDSTLKIQPAKLEDSAVYLCASSFWYGTPGNTIYFGEGSWLTVV.